This T cell receptor (beta chain) was obtained from a study of tumour-infiltrating T cells in Burkitt lymphoma. Study as a whole: All epidemiological Burkitt lymphoma subtypes were represented in the cohort. Productive clonality predicted overall and progression-free survival.

This clone has just a few counts. Its specificity is not known. Findings and caveats of the study: Public clonotypes, several, appeared across numerous Burkitt lymphoma patients.

The CDR3 sequence is 11 residues long. Germline V gene data show CDR1 as MNHEY and CDR2 as SVGAGI. Trimming removed 10 bases at V and 8 bases at J, with 14 bases between. Data came from immunoSEQ multiplex PCR; TCRdb stores just in-frame clones and leaves some out. The sample holds approximately 46,000 clones, less than 40% seen once. V is TRBV6-5 and J is TRBJ2-5; D is unresolved. The receptor comes from a human donor with Burkitt lymphoma. The sample was tumor tissue. This chain's CDR3 is CATRGLGTQYF. The CDR3 DNA reads TGTGCCACCAGAGGCCTAGGAACCCAGTACTTC.